These 28 T cell receptor beta chains originate from one sample sequenced in a study of cytomegalovirus exposure and HLA in healthy donors. PCR used 60 Vbeta primers and 13 Jbeta primers. Measured with immunoSEQ multiplex PCR; TCRdb has only the in-frame clones, and not every one. The repertoire consists of about 140,000 clones, with around 77% occurring once and the leading ten covering roughly 0.87%. The source material was PBMCs. Receptor source: a man aged 18 to 35 in good health and CMV-seronegative.

This clone was detected once. This chain uses TRBV29-1 with TRBJ1-2; weak D call: TRBD1 (6 bases). CDR1 and CDR2 from the germline V gene are SQVTM and ANQGSEA. This CDR3 has 14 residues. Trimming stripped 1 base from V and 1 base from J, with 10 bases between. CDR3 loop: CSVEAGEGNYGYTF. CDR3 sequence (DNA): TGCAGCGTTGAAGCAGGGGAAGGTAACTATGGCTACACCTTC.

The V gene is TRBV11-1, the J gene TRBJ2-7; D remains ambiguous. CDR1 and CDR2 from the germline V gene are SGHAT and FQDESV (reference sequence). V lost 0 bases to trimming and J lost 6 bases, with 15 bases between them. This CDR3 comprises 15 residues. The CDR3 DNA follows: TGTGCCAGCAGCTTAGCGACGTCCCTTGGGCCCGAGCAGTACTTC. Translated, it gives CASSLATSLGPEQYF.

The table lists this clone with a few counts. This sequence joins TRBV5-1 and TRBJ1-1; D ambiguous. CDR1 SGHRS and CDR2 YFSETQ come from the germline V gene. The CDR3 runs to 14 residues. Trimming cost V 3 bases and J 1 base, with 10 bases left between them. As DNA, the CDR3 is TGCGCCAGCAGCTCAACGACGGGGAACACTGAAGCTTTCTTT. Amino acids: CASSSTTGNTEAFF.

The rearrangement links TRBV4-3 to TRBJ1-4; D is ambiguous. V shed 1 base and J shed 3 bases, with 9 bases lying between them. The CDR3 runs 15 residues. Germline CDR1 and CDR2: LGHNA and YSLEER. The CDR3 loop is CASSQGVTANEKLFF. In DNA form, the CDR3 reads TGCGCCAGCAGCCAAGGCGTAACAGCTAATGAAAAACTGTTTTTT.

This chain uses TRBV7-9 with TRBJ1-1; a weak D match, TRBD1 (6 bases). V was pared by 3 bases and J by 1 base, with 12 bases between. CDR1 is SEHNR and CDR2 is FQNEAQ in the germline V gene (reference sequence). The CDR3 extends over 15 amino acids. CDR3 DNA: TGTGCCAGCAGCTTGCTTCAAGGGGGGAACACTGAAGCTTTCTTT. Translated: CASSLLQGGNTEAFF. The full variable domain, rest sourced from reference TRBV7-9 and TRBJ1-1, is DTGVSQNPRHKITKRGQNVTFRCDPISEHNRLYWYRQTLGQGPEFLTYFQNEAQLEKSRLLSDRFSAERPKGSFSTLEIQRTEQGDSAMYLCASSLLQGGNTEAFFGQGTRLTVV.

The chain uses TRBV27 and TRBJ1-4; tentative D call: TRBD1 (6 bases). Germline CDR1 reads MNHEY; CDR2 reads SMNVEV (reference sequence). The V gene lost 2 bases and the J gene lost 8 bases, with 15 bases spanning the gap. The CDR3 contains 15 residues. The CDR3: CASSLETGLREKLFF. CDR3 coding DNA: TGTGCCAGCAGTTTAGAGACAGGTTTAAGGGAAAAACTGTTTTTT.

The chain links TRBV10-3 to TRBJ2-7; perhaps TRBD1 as D (5 bases). Germline V gene sequence: CDR1 ENHRY, CDR2 SYGVKD. V dropped 6 bases and J dropped 3 bases, with 12 bases sitting between them. This CDR3 is built from 13 residues. As DNA, the CDR3 is TGTGCCATCAGAAGCATGACAGTCTACGAGCAGTACTTC. Amino acid sequence: CAIRSMTVYEQYF.

This clone came up a few times. The rearrangement uses TRBV9 and TRBJ2-5, with D perhaps TRBD1 (5 bases). The V end was cut by 3 bases, the J end by 2 bases, with 14 bases between. Germline assignment: CDR1 SGDLS and CDR2 YYNGEE. The CDR3 runs to 15 residues. CDR3 in DNA: TGTGCCAGCAGCGGAACAGGAAGATCTCAAGAGACCCAGTACTTC. Residues: CASSGTGRSQETQYF.

The chain employs TRBV18 and TRBJ2-1; TRBD2 matches 8 bases. CDR3 length: 12 residues. Germline assignment: CDR1 KGHSH and CDR2 LQKENI. The V and J ends lost 3 bases and 8 bases, in that order; junction bases with no gene match: 0. DNA of the CDR3: TGTGCCAGCTCACCCGGGAGGGATGAGCAGTTCTTC. Its protein product is CASSPGRDEQFF.

This chain joins TRBV5-5 and TRBJ2-7, with 9 positions matching TRBD1. The CDR3 spans 14 residues. Germline lookup yields CDR1 SGHKS and CDR2 YYEKEE (reference sequence). V lost 4 bases, J lost 4 bases, and 6 bases stayed unmatched. In nucleotides, the CDR3 is TGTGCCAGCAGCCTCCAGGACAGGGGTTACGAGCAGTACTTC. This encodes CASSLQDRGYEQYF.

This clone was observed a handful of times. The chain carries TRBV5-6 and TRBJ2-2, with D possibly being TRBD1 (8 bases). Trimming removed 1 base at V and 7 bases at J, with 14 bases between. The CDR3 consists of 15 residues. Germline V gene sequence: CDR1 SGHDT, CDR2 YYEEEE. The CDR3 nucleotides are TGTGCCAGCAGCTTGAGGACAGGGAGGGTCGGGGAGCTGTTTTTT. Translating it yields CASSLRTGRVGELFF.

In its sample, this clone was seen a few times. CDR3 DNA: TGTGCCAGCAGTTACCTCCGGTCCATGAACACTGAAGCTTTCTTT. Its translation: CASSYLRSMNTEAFF. The genes are TRBV6-6 and TRBJ1-1, with unresolved D. Germline assignment: CDR1 MNHNY and CDR2 SVGAGI (reference sequence). V gave up 2 bases and J gave up 0 bases, with 10 bases separating them. The CDR3 covers 15 residues.

A single count supports this clone. The V and J genes are TRBV11-2 and TRBJ1-2; 7 bases are a match to TRBD1. CDR3 length: 14 amino acids. V lost 2 bases, J lost 2 bases, and 2 bases stayed unmatched. The V gene's germline CDR1 is SGHAT and CDR2 FQNNGV. The CDR3 is CASSLPGQNYGYTF. The CDR3 bases are TGTGCCAGCAGCTTACCGGGACAGAACTATGGCTACACCTTC.

V usage is TRBV19 and J usage is TRBJ2-3, with 8 bases that match TRBD1. From germline, CDR1 is LNHDA and CDR2 SQIVND (reference sequence). The CDR3 has 13 amino acids. V lost 8 bases to trimming and J lost 2 bases; unmatched junction nucleotides: 3. The CDR3 DNA sequence: TGTGCCAGTGGGGACAGGTCCACAGATACGCAGTATTTT. It is translated as CASGDRSTDTQYF. Filled out from reference TRBV19 and TRBJ2-3, the complete variable domain reads DGGITQSPKYLFRKEGQNVTLSCEQNLNHDAMYWYRQDPGQGLRLIYYSQIVNDFQKGDIAEGYSVSREKKESFPLTVTSAQKNPTAFYLCASGDRSTDTQYFGPGTRLTVL.

This chain uses TRBV7-2 with TRBJ1-1; weak D call: TRBD1 (5 bases). V was shortened by 3 bases and J by 5 bases, with 13 bases between the two germline ends. The CDR3 is made up of 14 amino acids. The V gene's germline CDR1 is SGHTA and CDR2 FQGNSA. DNA of the CDR3: TGTGCCAGCAGCTTTCGACCGGGGGGAACTGAAGCTTTCTTT. This encodes CASSFRPGGTEAFF. The full variable domain, completed using reference TRBV7-2 and TRBJ1-1, is GAGVSQSPSNKVTEKGKDVELRCDPISGHTALYWYRQSLGQGLEFLIYFQGNSAPDKSGLPSDRFSAERTGGSVSTLTIQRTQQEDSAVYLCASSFRPGGTEAFFGQGTRLTVV.

The genes are TRBV6-5 and TRBJ2-5; 8 positions match TRBD1. V lost 0 bases, J lost 2 bases, and 2 bases stayed unmatched. The CDR3 is 15 amino acids. The germline CDR1 and CDR2 sequences are MNHEY and SVGAGI. The CDR3 DNA reads as TGTGCCAGCAGTTACTCCAGGGGGCGGCAAGAGACCCAGTACTTC. Translating gives CASSYSRGRQETQYF.

This clone was seen once. The chain employs TRBV5-6 and TRBJ2-1; weak D call: TRBD2 (7 bases). The germline V and J ends were trimmed by 0 bases and 0 bases, with 16 bases remaining between them. The germline CDR1 and CDR2 sequences are SGHDT and YYEEEE. This CDR3 region has 18 residues. The CDR3 sequence is CASSLAGRGPSSYNEQFF. The CDR3 region has the DNA TGTGCCAGCAGCTTGGCCGGGCGGGGGCCGAGCTCCTACAATGAGCAGTTCTTC.

The chain couples TRBV10-3 to TRBJ2-5; 8 positions match TRBD1. The tail of the sequence fits TRBJ2-7 better, so the J call may be wrong. Germline lookup yields CDR1 ENHRY and CDR2 SYGVKD. The CDR3 has 14 amino acids. As DNA, the CDR3 is TGTGCCGCCCAGGGGGCGGACTCCTCCTACGAGCAGTACTTC. Translating it yields CAAQGADSSYEQYF.

This chain links TRBV5-5 with TRBJ1-1; TRBD1 aligns across 7 bases. Germline V gives CDR1 SGHKS, CDR2 YYEKEE (reference sequence). The junction had 18 bases not matched to a gene; V was cut back by 5 bases and J by 11 bases. The CDR3 has 15 amino acids. The CDR3 DNA reads as TGTGCCAGCAGTCTCAACCCCAACCGGGACAGCCGGGCTTTCTTT. This translates into CASSLNPNRDSRAFF.

The genes are TRBV7-9 and TRBJ2-7; 11 positions match TRBD1. With 5 bases clipped from V and 0 bases from J, the junction kept 12 bases outside the gene matches. The CDR3 is 18 residues long. The germline V gene encodes CDR1 SEHNR and CDR2 FQNEAQ (reference sequence). CDR3 DNA: TGTGCCAGCAGCCGTCGGGACAGGGGGAGCTTCCACTCCTACGAGCAGTACTTC. Translated, it gives CASSRRDRGSFHSYEQYF.

The chain carries TRBV30 and TRBJ1-1, with D perhaps TRBD1 (5 bases). This CDR3 has 14 residues. Germline V gene data show CDR1 as GTSNPN and CDR2 as SVGIG (reference sequence). The ends were cut back, 5 bases at V and 4 bases at J, with 17 bases in the middle. CDR3 in DNA: TGTGCCTGGGACGGAGGGCAGGGACTCACTGAAGCTTTCTTT. It codes for CAWDGGQGLTEAFF. Looking up the rest from reference TRBV30 and TRBJ1-1 gives the full variable domain: SQTIHQWPATLVQPVGSPLSLECTVEGTSNPNLYWYRQAAGRGLQLLFYSVGIGQISSEVPQNLSASRPQDRQFILSSKKLLLSDSGFYLCAWDGGQGLTEAFFGQGTRLTVV.

The chain couples TRBV13 to TRBJ2-1; 11 bases agree with TRBD1. The CDR3 covers 16 residues. Trimming took 0 bases from V and 4 from J; bases not matched to a gene: 2. Per germline, CDR1 PRHDT and CDR2 FYEKMQ (reference sequence). The CDR3: CASSLGGTGGYNEQFF. CDR3 bases: TGTGCCAGCAGCTTAGGCGGGACAGGGGGTTACAATGAGCAGTTCTTC.

This clone has more than one count but fewer than ten. The chain joins TRBV6-5 to TRBJ1-2, with 7 bases identical to TRBD1. From germline, CDR1 is MNHEY and CDR2 SVGAGI. V shed 5 bases and J 0 bases; nucleotides not matched to a gene: 6. The CDR3 contains 15 residues. The CDR3 DNA sequence: TGTGCCAGCAGTACAGGGGCCAACTCTAACTATGGCTACACCTTC. As protein: CASSTGANSNYGYTF.

V and J are TRBV6-5 and TRBJ2-1; TRBD2 is a possible D gene (5 bases). This CDR3 is built from 15 residues. V gave up 5 bases and J gave up 3 bases, with 14 bases separating them. The V gene's germline CDR1 is MNHEY and CDR2 SVGAGI. CDR3 in DNA: TGTGCCAGCAGTCCGGACTGGGAAGACTACAATGAGCAGTTCTTC. This codes for CASSPDWEDYNEQFF.

The V call is TRBV4-2, the J call TRBJ1-5; TRBD1 matches 7 bases. The length of the CDR3 is 15 residues. Germline-derived CDR1 and CDR2 are LGHNA and YNFKEQ. Trimming at V came to 0 bases and at J to 7 bases, leaving 6 bases not matched to a gene. The CDR3 bases are TGTGCCAGCAGCCAAGATACCCAGGGGGGCCAGCCCCAGCATTTT. Translating gives CASSQDTQGGQPQHF.

This rearrangement joins TRBV4-1 to TRBJ1-2; a possible D gene is TRBD1 (5 bases). Deletions cut 0 bases from V and 8 bases from J, with 16 bases between. This CDR3 is 15 amino acids long. Germline lookup yields CDR1 MGHRA and CDR2 YSYEKL. The CDR3 is CASSQDLGGIFGYTF. CDR3 DNA sequence: TGCGCCAGCAGCCAAGATCTCGGGGGAATTTTCGGCTACACCTTC.

This clone has only a few counts. The V and J genes are TRBV6-1 and TRBJ2-6; weak D call: TRBD1 (5 bases). V was pared by 5 bases and J by 2 bases, with 10 bases between. The V gene's germline CDR1 is MNHNS and CDR2 SASEGT. The CDR3 length is 15 residues. CDR3 DNA sequence: TGTGCCAGCAGTTGGACGACAGCTGGGGCCAACGTCCTGACTTTC. This gives the protein CASSWTTAGANVLTF.

The chain combines TRBV19 with TRBJ1-5; 12 positions match TRBD1. Trimming at V came to 6 bases and at J to 7 bases, leaving 7 bases not matched to a gene. The germline gives CDR1 LNHDA, CDR2 SQIVND (reference sequence). The CDR3 is 15 amino acids. CDR3 coding DNA: TGTGCCAGTAGCGGGACAGGGGGCTCGACCCAGCCCCAGCATTTT. This encodes CASSGTGGSTQPQHF.